This TCR beta chain was sequenced for a study of T-cell reconstitution after alpha-beta-depleted transplantation in children. This clonotype appeared many times. This sample's TCRbeta library carried unique molecular identifier barcodes. TCRdb recomputed calls from the PCR reads with MiXCR, one row per CDR3 protein. The repertoire holds 190,000 or so distinct CDR3 sequences, around 6.8% seen once, with approximately 2.9% in the top ten. The CDR3 length is 15 residues. Germline CDR1 SGHTA, CDR2 FQGNSA. J was trimmed by 1 base and V by 1 base; bases with no gene match: 3. The material was PBMCs from the stem cell graft donor, obtained from the stem cell graft. J is TRBJ2-7 and V is TRBV7-2; 8 bases are a match to TRBD2. This clonotype originated in a human donor who donated a stem cell graft to a child with Wiskott-Aldrich syndrome. The CDR3 spells CASSLESGGSYEQYF. The CDR3 region has the DNA TGTGCCAGCAGCTTAGAGTCGGGAGGGTCCTACGAGCAGTACTTC.